The 20 T cell receptor beta chains reported below all come from one sample, sequenced in a study of T cells after somatic rescue of genetic block. Data came from immunoSEQ multiplex PCR; TCRdb stores just in-frame clones and leaves some out. The repertoire includes 68,000 or so clones, 85% to 95% of them detected once, and 2.9% sits in the top ten. What was sequenced was peripheral blood mononuclear cells (PBMCs). The receptors originated from a man aged 35 to 55.

This rearrangement joins TRBV25-1 to TRBJ1-1; TRBD1 aligns across 8 bases. CDR3 length: 14 residues. Germline CDR1 reads MGHDK; CDR2 reads SYGVNS. V trimming: 6 bases; J trimming: 0 bases; junction bases outside the gene matches: 3. In DNA, the CDR3 is TGTGCCAGCAGGGACAGGGCATTGAACACTGAAGCTTTCTTT. Translation gives CASRDRALNTEAFF.

J is TRBJ1-1 and V is TRBV25-1; a possible D gene is TRBD1 (5 bases). CDR1 is MGHDK and CDR2 is SYGVNS in the germline V gene. V was clipped by 3 bases and J by 7 bases, with 15 bases between them. The CDR3 has 14 residues. The CDR3 bases are TGTGCCAGCAGTGACTACAGGACCCCCCTTGAAGCTTTCTTT. Its translation: CASSDYRTPLEAFF.

This clone showed up just once. The gene calls are TRBV28 and TRBJ2-5, with 7 positions matching TRBD2. Germline CDR1 reads MDHEN; CDR2 reads SYDVKM. Unmatched junction bases numbered 11, after V lost 8 bases and J lost 5 bases. The CDR3 consists of 14 residues. CDR3 residues: CASGARLGGETQYF. The CDR3 DNA reads as TGTGCCAGCGGAGCGAGGTTGGGGGGGGAGACCCAGTACTTC.

The J gene is TRBJ1-1, the V gene TRBV5-1; D gene unclear. The CDR3 covers 13 residues. V was trimmed by 2 bases and J by 2 bases, leaving 7 bases between them. CDR1 is SGHRS, CDR2 YFSETQ, per germline. CDR3 sequence reads: CASSFYGNTEAFF. The CDR3 DNA reads as TGCGCCAGCAGCTTTTACGGAAACACTGAAGCTTTCTTT.

This chain links TRBV11-3 with TRBJ2-4; 7 bases are shared with TRBD1. V shed 4 bases and J 3 bases; nucleotides not matched to a gene: 12. The length of the CDR3 is 17 residues. Germline CDR1 is SGHNT and CDR2 is YENEEA. In nucleotides, the CDR3 is TGTGCCAGCAGCTCGACGTCAAGACAGGGTGGCAAAAACATTCAGTACTTC. The encoded protein is CASSSTSRQGGKNIQYF.

This clone was detected once. This chain uses TRBV19 with TRBJ2-1, with TRBD1 matching over 8 bases. Per germline, CDR1 LNHDA and CDR2 SQIVND (reference sequence). The CDR3 spans 15 residues. J lost 4 bases, V lost 3 bases, and 5 bases had no gene match. CDR3 sequence (DNA): TGTGCCAGTAGTATCGGCCAGGGGGCTTACAATGAGCAGTTCTTC. Translated, it gives CASSIGQGAYNEQFF.

The chain couples TRBV27 to TRBJ2-7; 9 bases map to TRBD2. Germline loops: CDR1 MNHEY, CDR2 SMNVEV (reference sequence). This CDR3 has 14 amino acids. With 2 bases clipped from V and 3 bases from J, the junction kept 2 bases outside the gene matches. The CDR3: CASSLAGGRYEQYF. CDR3 bases: TGTGCCAGCAGTTTAGCGGGAGGGCGCTACGAGCAGTACTTC.

The V and J genes are TRBV18 and TRBJ1-1; D not certain. V lost 4 bases to trimming and J lost 4 bases, with 7 bases between them. Germline V gene sequence: CDR1 KGHSH, CDR2 LQKENI. The CDR3 length is 12 residues. DNA for the CDR3: TGTGCCAGCTCACAGCCTGGCACTGAAGCTTTCTTT. This gives the protein CASSQPGTEAFF.

This chain joins TRBV10-3 and TRBJ2-1; 11 bases match TRBD1. This CDR3 contains 14 residues. With 10 bases clipped from V and 6 bases from J, the junction kept 8 bases outside the gene matches. The germline V gene encodes CDR1 ENHRY and CDR2 SYGVKD. Here the CDR3 DNA reads TGTGCCAGCTCGGGACAGGGGGGGATCAATGAGCAGTTCTTC. It specifies CASSGQGGINEQFF.

The table lists this clone with a few counts. This chain links TRBV29-1 with TRBJ1-5; D perhaps matches TRBD1 (6 bases). The CDR3 consists of 13 residues. V lost 5 bases and J lost 0, with 8 bases in between. Germline V CDR1 and CDR2: SQVTM, ANQGSEA. CDR3 DNA sequence: TGCAGCGTTCCAGGGGATAGCAATCAGCCCCAGCATTTT. Translating it yields CSVPGDSNQPQHF.

The CDR3: CASSLRGPVETQYF. The CDR3 DNA is TGTGCCAGCAGCTTGAGGGGGCCTGTAGAGACCCAGTACTTC. J is TRBJ2-5 and V is TRBV5-4, with 7 bases fitting TRBD1. Per the germline V gene, CDR1 is SGHNT and CDR2 is YYREEE (reference sequence). The CDR3 loop spans 14 amino acids. The junction had 4 bases not matched to a gene; V was cut back by 1 base and J by 4 bases.

CDR3 sequence reads: CASTRVNSPLHF. CDR3 in DNA: TGTGCCAGCACCAGGGTCAATTCACCCCTCCACTTT. This rearrangement joins TRBV6-6 to TRBJ1-6; maybe TRBD1 (5 bases). V gave up 7 bases and J gave up 7 bases, with 8 bases separating them. The CDR3 is made up of 12 amino acids. Germline CDR1 reads MNHNY; CDR2 reads SVGAGI (reference sequence).

The chain couples TRBV23-1 to TRBJ2-3; D unresolved. TRBV23-1 is sorted into the ORF group, with uncertain function. The germline V and J ends were trimmed by 0 bases and 5 bases, with 12 bases remaining between them. The CDR3 is made up of 15 amino acids. The CDR3 is CASSQSRQVQDTQYF. The CDR3 nucleotides are TGCGCCAGCAGTCAATCGAGGCAGGTTCAAGATACGCAGTATTTT.

Remarks on this clone: Within the sample, other DNA sequences also encode this same CDR3. V is TRBV5-1 and J is TRBJ1-1; 11 bases agree with TRBD1. Per the germline V gene, CDR1 is SGHRS and CDR2 is YFSETQ. Trimming at V came to 4 bases and at J to 4 bases, leaving 3 bases not matched to a gene. This CDR3 region has 14 residues. Here the CDR3 reads CASSPGQGGTEAFF. CDR3 nucleotides: TGCGCCAGCAGCCCGGGACAGGGGGGCACTGAAGCTTTCTTT. Full variable domain (outside the CDR3, taken from reference TRBV5-1 and TRBJ1-1): KAGVTQTPRYLIKTRGQQVTLSCSPISGHRSVSWYQQTPGQGLQFLFEYFSETQRNKGNFPGRFSGRQFSNSRSEMNVSTLELGDSALYLCASSPGQGGTEAFFGQGTRLTVV.

The table lists this clone with a count of one. The rearrangement joins TRBV5-6 to TRBJ2-1; D possibly corresponds to TRBD2 (5 bases). Between the trimmed V and J ends, which lost 3 bases and 3 bases, there was a span of 19 bases. The CDR3 totals 17 residues. Looked up from germline, CDR1 is SGHDT and CDR2 is YYEEEE. The CDR3: CASSWLAGETLYNEQFF. DNA for the CDR3: TGTGCCAGCAGCTGGCTGGCCGGGGAGACCCTCTACAATGAGCAGTTCTTC.

The chain has TRBV9 and TRBJ2-2, with 8 bases aligning to TRBD2. CDR1 SGDLS and CDR2 YYNGEE come from the germline V gene. With 4 bases clipped from V and 1 base from J, the junction kept 6 bases outside the gene matches. This CDR3 comprises 16 residues. The CDR3 nucleotides are TGTGCCAGCAGCCTTTGGAGCGGGGGGAACACCGGGGAGCTGTTTTTT. Translating gives CASSLWSGGNTGELFF.

Here the CDR3 DNA reads TGTGCCAGCAGCCCAGGGTCCAATGAGCAGTTCTTC. Its translation: CASSPGSNEQFF. The rearrangement uses TRBV6-6 and TRBJ2-1, with D maybe TRBD1 (5 bases). The V end lost 6 bases, the J end lost 6 bases, and 9 bases lay between the germline ends. This CDR3 has 12 amino acids. From germline, CDR1 is MNHNY and CDR2 SVGAGI (reference sequence).

On this clone itself: One end of the junction fails to match germline, which may point to a read error. Other DNA sequences in this sample translate to the same CDR3. The rearrangement uses TRBV6-6 and TRBJ1-1; 8 nucleotides match TRBD1. The CDR3 is 14 residues long. Germline CDR1 is MNHNY and CDR2 is SVGAGI (reference sequence). The CDR3: CASRLTGGNTEAFF. The CDR3 region has the DNA TGTGCCAGCAGGCTCACAGGGGGGAACACTGAGGCTTTCTTT.

This rearrangement joins TRBV5-1 to TRBJ2-2; 9 bases fit TRBD2. Germline V CDR1 and CDR2: SGHRS, YFSETQ. The CDR3 consists of 15 residues. V gave up 7 bases and J gave up 5 bases; unmatched junction bases: 9. CDR3 coding DNA: TGCGCCAGCGGCCCGTTAGCGGGGGATACCGGGGAGCTGTTTTTT. Its translation: CASGPLAGDTGELFF. Filled out from reference TRBV5-1 and TRBJ2-2, the complete variable domain reads KAGVTQTPRYLIKTRGQQVTLSCSPISGHRSVSWYQQTPGQGLQFLFEYFSETQRNKGNFPGRFSGRQFSNSRSEMNVSTLELGDSALYLCASGPLAGDTGELFFGEGSRLTVL.

This sequence joins TRBV21-1 and TRBJ1-2; the table assigns TRBD1, which was not confirmed against the DNA. TRBV21-1 is a recognized pseudogene. CDR3 length: 16 amino acids. In nucleotides, the CDR3 is TGTGCCAGCAGCGTCCCGGACAGGTCCTTAAACTATGGCTACACCTTC. It translates to CASSVPDRSLNYGYTF.